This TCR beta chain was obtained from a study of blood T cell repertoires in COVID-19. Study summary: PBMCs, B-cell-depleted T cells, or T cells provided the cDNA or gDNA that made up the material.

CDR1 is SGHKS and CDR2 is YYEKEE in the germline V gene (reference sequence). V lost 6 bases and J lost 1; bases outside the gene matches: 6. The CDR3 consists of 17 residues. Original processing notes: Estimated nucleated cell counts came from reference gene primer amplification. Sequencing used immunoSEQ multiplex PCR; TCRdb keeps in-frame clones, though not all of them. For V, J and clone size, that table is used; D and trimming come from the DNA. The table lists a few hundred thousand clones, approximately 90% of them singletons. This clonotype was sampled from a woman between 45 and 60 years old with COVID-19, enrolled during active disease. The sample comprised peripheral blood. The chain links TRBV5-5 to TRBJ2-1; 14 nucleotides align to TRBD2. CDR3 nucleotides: TGTGCCAGCACCGAGGGACTAGCGGGGGTATCCTACAATGAGCAGTTCTTC. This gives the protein CASTEGLAGVSYNEQFF.